This T cell receptor beta chain was profiled in a study of blood T cells in healthy people across ages. The germline V gene has CDR1 SGHTS and CDR2 YDEGEE. The CDR3 loop spans 13 amino acids. For the second PCR, which ran for about 7 to 11 cycles, a sample-barcoded 5' primer and a J-beta primer mix were used. MiXCR, run by TCRdb on the 5' RACE reads, gives a single entry per CDR3 protein. Among 600,000 to 850,000 distinct CDR3 sequences listed, approximately 25% were seen once. The same data also contributed to another study, on T cells of mothers and their children.

The TCR comes from a boy under 18 in good health. This sequence joins TRBV5-8 and TRBJ2-1; a possible D gene is TRBD2 (6 bases). The J call is uncertain, as TRBJ2-5 better fits the DNA end. The sample was blood. The DNA of the CDR3 is TGTGCCAGCAGCTTGATCGGAGCGGGGACCCAGTACTTC. Protein product: CASSLIGAGTQYF.